This T cell receptor (beta chain) was identified in a study of technical replicates of blood from a few donors (dated by TCRdb to about 2017). On this clone itself: The antigen this receptor binds is unknown. It has no much larger one-base neighbor in the sample; base qualities were not kept.

The library came from the immunoSEQ multiplex PCR assay. The clones in this table, taken by TCRdb from immuneACCESS, are in-frame only. Not every clone is retained; where verified, under half of the shortfall comes from an unresolved V gene, and the cause of the rest is unknown. Present in this sample are about 80,000 clones, 80% to 90% of which were seen just once. The ten most abundant clones make up about 5.1% of the sample. After removal of 2 bases from V and 3 bases from J, the junction retains 8 bases not matched to a gene. Via the germline V gene, CDR1 is KGHSH and CDR2 LQKENI. The CDR3 runs 16 amino acids, cysteine and phenylalanine included. CDR3 DNA only is kept here, 48 bases in frame from base 1.

Material for sequencing was PBMCs. In this chain, TRBV18 is recombined with TRBJ1-2, with 8 bases matching TRBD1. This sequence was found in a human donor in good health. Some clones in this sample may be carry-over from other donors' samples. The CDR3 loop reads CASSPVTGDADYGYTF. In nucleotide form, the sequence is TGTGCCAGCTCACCAGTGACAGGGGACGCTGACTATGGCTACACCTTC.